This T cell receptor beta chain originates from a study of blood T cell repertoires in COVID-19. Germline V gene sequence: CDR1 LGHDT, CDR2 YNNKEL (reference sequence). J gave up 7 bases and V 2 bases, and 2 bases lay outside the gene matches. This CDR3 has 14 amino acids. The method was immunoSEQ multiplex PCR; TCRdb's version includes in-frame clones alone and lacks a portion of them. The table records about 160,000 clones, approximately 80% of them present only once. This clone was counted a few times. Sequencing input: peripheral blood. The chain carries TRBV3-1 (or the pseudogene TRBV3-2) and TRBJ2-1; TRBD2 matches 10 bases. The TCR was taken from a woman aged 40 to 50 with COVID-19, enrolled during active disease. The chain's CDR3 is CASSQKLAGNEQFF. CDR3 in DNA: TGTGCCAGCAGCCAAAAACTAGCGGGAAATGAGCAGTTCTTC.